The 10 T cell receptor beta chains in this list originate from one sample, sequenced in a study of T-cell reconstitution after alpha-beta-depleted transplantation in children. A TCRbeta library incorporating unique molecular identifiers was prepared. TCRdb fed the PCR reads into MiXCR, producing one record per CDR3 protein. Of around 580,000 distinct CDR3 sequences in the sample, roughly 23% were seen once. Source: PBMCs, mostly from graft donor cells, taken 360 days after TCRalphabeta/CD19-depleted stem cell transplant. The receptors here all came from a boy younger than two who had a stem cell transplant for acute myeloid leukemia, so the T cells may come from the graft donor.

The table lists this clonotype with many counts. The chain couples TRBV12-3 or TRBV12-4 to TRBJ2-3; D is unclear. The V end was cut by 6 bases, the J end by 1 base, with 23 bases between. The length of the CDR3 is 18 residues. The CDR3 loop is CASSRTDDWPPGTDTQYF. The CDR3 bases are TGTGCCAGCAGCCGGACGGATGACTGGCCCCCAGGCACAGATACGCAGTATTTT.

The rearrangement joins TRBV7-2 to TRBJ2-7; 9 positions match TRBD1. The CDR3 sequence is 15 residues long. Germline values: CDR1 SGHTA, CDR2 FQGNSA. V gave up 2 bases and J gave up 5 bases; unmatched junction bases: 7. The CDR3 DNA sequence: TGTGCCAGCAGCTTAAATCGACAGGGGGTGGACGAGCAGTACTTC. Translating it yields CASSLNRQGVDEQYF. Filled out from reference TRBV7-2 and TRBJ2-7, the complete variable domain reads GAGVSQSPSNKVTEKGKDVELRCDPISGHTALYWYRQSLGQGLEFLIYFQGNSAPDKSGLPSDRFSAERTGGSVSTLTIQRTQQEDSAVYLCASSLNRQGVDEQYFGPGTRLTVT.

J is TRBJ1-1 and V is TRBV5-6; D is perhaps TRBD1 (5 bases). Between the trimmed V and J ends, which lost 4 bases and 4 bases, there was a span of 8 bases. Per the germline V gene, CDR1 is SGHDT and CDR2 is YYEEEE. CDR3 length: 12 residues. The CDR3: CASSSRVTEAFF. The CDR3 DNA reads as TGTGCCAGCAGCAGCAGGGTCACTGAAGCTTTCTTT.

This clonotype was picked up many times. V and J are TRBV7-9 and TRBJ1-1; D remains unclear. Germline V gene lookup returns CDR1 SEHNR and CDR2 FQNEAQ (reference sequence). This CDR3 is 15 amino acids long. V dropped 2 bases and J dropped 2 bases, with 12 bases sitting between them. The CDR3 nucleotides are TGTGCCAGCAGCTTACCTGCCGGGTCAAACACTGAAGCTTTCTTT. Protein sequence: CASSLPAGSNTEAFF.

To note about this clonotype: A much larger clone differs from this one at a single base, so this may be a read error. V usage is TRBV29-1 and J usage is TRBJ1-2; TRBD1 aligns across 7 bases. There are 15 residues in the CDR3. Germline-derived CDR1 and CDR2 are SQVTM and ANQGSEA. With V trimmed by 4 bases and J by 6 bases, 14 bases remained unmatched. The CDR3 sequence is CSVVGDRVIDHGYTF. The CDR3 region has the DNA TGCAGCGTTGTCGGCGACAGGGTAATAGACCATGGCTACACCTTC.

The chain carries TRBV5-1 and TRBJ1-4; D gene ambiguous. This CDR3 has 13 amino acids. V dropped 0 bases and J dropped 8 bases, with 8 bases sitting between them. Germline V CDR1 and CDR2: SGHRS, YFSETQ. CDR3 loop: CASSLAGVEKLFF. CDR3 in DNA: TGCGCCAGCAGCTTGGCCGGGGTAGAAAAACTGTTTTTT.

This clonotype has a count of ten or more. The rearrangement joins TRBV5-1 to TRBJ1-1, with 11 positions matching TRBD1. V shed 3 bases, J shed 7 bases, and the junction held 5 bases outside the gene matches. The CDR3 is made up of 14 amino acids. Germline CDR1 reads SGHRS; CDR2 reads YFSETQ. The CDR3 region is CASSSRTGGDEAFF. The CDR3 DNA reads as TGCGCCAGCAGCTCTCGGACAGGGGGCGATGAAGCTTTCTTT.

This chain uses TRBV29-1 with TRBJ1-5, with no clear D. The germline V gene has CDR1 SQVTM and CDR2 ANQGSEA. CDR3 length equals 13 residues. V lost 6 bases, J lost 0 bases, and 9 bases lay in between. This chain's CDR3 is CSVRLNSNQPQHF. In DNA form, the CDR3 reads TGCAGCGTCAGGTTAAATAGCAATCAGCCCCAGCATTTT.

This rearrangement joins TRBV6-5 to TRBJ2-2, with D perhaps given as TRBD1 or TRBD2 (5 bases each). Trimming took off 2 bases at V and 6 bases at J, with 13 bases between the two ends. Germline V CDR1 and CDR2: MNHEY, SVGAGI. This CDR3 has 15 residues. CDR3 DNA sequence: TGTGCCAGCAGTTACGTCGAGGGGCGACCCGGGGAGCTGTTTTTT. It is translated as CASSYVEGRPGELFF.

V is TRBV5-1 and J is TRBJ2-6; 12 positions agree with TRBD1. The V gene end was trimmed by 4 bases and the J gene end by 4 bases; junction bases not matched to a gene: 6. Germline values: CDR1 SGHRS, CDR2 YFSETQ. The CDR3 is made up of 17 amino acids. CDR3 in amino acids: CASSEGQGASGANVLTF. In DNA, the CDR3 is TGCGCCAGCAGCGAGGGACAGGGGGCGTCAGGGGCCAACGTCCTGACTTTC.